The 3 T cell receptor beta chains below were found in one sample sequenced in a study of read filtering for tumor transcriptome and immune sequencing. This library used approximately 370 ng RNA and molecular barcoded adaptors spanning alpha/delta and beta/gamma chains. Each CDR3 protein gets one entry after TCRdb re-called the reads with MiXCR. This table has approximately 50,000 distinct CDR3 sequences, around 20% appearing once. Specimen: a population of CD138-negative cells sorted from bone marrow. The source is a donor at least 40 years old with multiple myeloma.

This clonotype appeared many times. The J gene is TRBJ2-3, the V gene TRBV4-1; D is unresolved. This CDR3 is 14 amino acids long. V was clipped by 1 base and J by 2 bases, with 7 bases between them. The germline gives CDR1 MGHRA, CDR2 YSYEKL. The CDR3, as DNA: TGCGCCAGCAGCCAAGTCCCTCACACAGATACGCAGTATTTT. Protein: CASSQVPHTDTQYF.

This clonotype has a count of ten or more. The rearrangement links TRBV20-1 to TRBJ2-3; D uncertain. Trimming took off 1 base at V and 2 bases at J, with 10 bases between the two ends. This CDR3 region has 14 residues. The germline V gene encodes CDR1 DFQATT and CDR2 SNEGSKA (reference sequence). The CDR3 DNA sequence: TGCAGTGCTAGAGGGTCCTCATACACAGATACGCAGTATTTT. This translates into CSARGSSYTDTQYF.

This clonotype was seen ten or more times. The chain joins TRBV11-2 to TRBJ1-5; tentatively, D is TRBD1 (5 bases). V shed 0 bases and J shed 5 bases, with 17 bases lying between them. Germline V gene data show CDR1 as SGHAT and CDR2 as FQNNGV. The CDR3 totals 17 residues. CDR3 in amino acids: CASSLDGTRGWDQPQHF. The CDR3 DNA reads as TGTGCCAGCAGCTTAGATGGGACCCGGGGCTGGGATCAGCCCCAGCATTTT. Full variable domain (rest looked up from reference TRBV11-2 and TRBJ1-5): EAGVAQSPRYKIIEKRQSVAFWCNPISGHATLYWYQQILGQGPKLLIQFQNNGVVDDSQLPKDRFSAERLKGVDSTLKIQPAKLEDSAVYLCASSLDGTRGWDQPQHFGDGTRLSIL.